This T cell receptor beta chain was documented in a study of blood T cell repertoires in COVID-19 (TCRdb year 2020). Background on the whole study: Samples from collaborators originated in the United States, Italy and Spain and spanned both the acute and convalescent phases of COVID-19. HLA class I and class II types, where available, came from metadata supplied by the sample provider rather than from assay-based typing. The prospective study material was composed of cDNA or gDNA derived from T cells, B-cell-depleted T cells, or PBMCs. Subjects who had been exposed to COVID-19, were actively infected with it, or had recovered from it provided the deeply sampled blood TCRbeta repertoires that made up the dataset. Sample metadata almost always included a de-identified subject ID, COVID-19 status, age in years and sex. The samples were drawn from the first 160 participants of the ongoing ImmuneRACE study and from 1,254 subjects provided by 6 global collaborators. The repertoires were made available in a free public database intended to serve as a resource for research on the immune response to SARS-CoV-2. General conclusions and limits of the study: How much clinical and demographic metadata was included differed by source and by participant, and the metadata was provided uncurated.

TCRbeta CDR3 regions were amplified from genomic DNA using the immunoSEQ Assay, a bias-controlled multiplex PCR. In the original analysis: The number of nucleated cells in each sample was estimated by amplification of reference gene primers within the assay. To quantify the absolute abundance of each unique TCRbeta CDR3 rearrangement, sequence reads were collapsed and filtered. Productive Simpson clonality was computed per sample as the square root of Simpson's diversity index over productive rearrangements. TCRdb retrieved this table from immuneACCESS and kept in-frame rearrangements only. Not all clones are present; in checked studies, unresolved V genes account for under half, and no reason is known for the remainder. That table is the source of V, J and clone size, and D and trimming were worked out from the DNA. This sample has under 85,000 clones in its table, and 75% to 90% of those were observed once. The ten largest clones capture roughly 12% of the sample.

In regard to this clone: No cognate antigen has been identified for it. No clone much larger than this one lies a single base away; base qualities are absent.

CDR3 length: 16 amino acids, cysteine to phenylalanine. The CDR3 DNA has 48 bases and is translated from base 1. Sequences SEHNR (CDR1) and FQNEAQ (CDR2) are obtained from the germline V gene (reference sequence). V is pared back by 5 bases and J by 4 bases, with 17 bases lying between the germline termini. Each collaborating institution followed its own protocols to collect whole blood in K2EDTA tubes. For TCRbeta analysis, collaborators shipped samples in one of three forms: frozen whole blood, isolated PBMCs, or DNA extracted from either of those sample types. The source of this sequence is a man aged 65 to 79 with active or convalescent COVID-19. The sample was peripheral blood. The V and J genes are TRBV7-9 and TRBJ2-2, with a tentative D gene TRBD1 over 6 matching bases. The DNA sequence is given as TGTGCCAGCAGCGCAACAGGGTCTTCGGGCACCGGGGAGCTGTTTTTT. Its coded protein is CASSATGSSGTGELFF.